This passage covers 18 T cell receptor beta chains from one sample sequenced in a study of T cell changes during pregnancy in multiple sclerosis. Sequencing was performed with immunoSEQ multiplex PCR; in TCRdb, only in-frame clones are kept and a portion is missing. The sample includes over 45,000 clones, roughly nine tenths of them seen just once. The specimen comprised peripheral blood, sampled in the first trimester of pregnancy. These receptors originate from a female donor in good health, enrolled as a control in a pregnancy study.

The chain recombines TRBV30 with TRBJ1-2; a weak D match, TRBD1 (6 bases). The germline V gene has CDR1 GTSNPN and CDR2 SVGIG (reference sequence). V was clipped by 3 bases and J by 3 bases, with 17 bases between them. The length of the CDR3 is 15 residues. The CDR3 spells CAWRRADRSDYGYTF. The DNA for the CDR3 is TGTGCCTGGAGGCGAGCCGACAGGTCGGACTATGGCTACACCTTC.

The chain joins TRBV27 to TRBJ2-1; 7 bases align to TRBD1. This CDR3 has 16 amino acids. V dropped 3 bases and J dropped 2; count of bases not matched to a gene: 7. From germline, CDR1 is MNHEY and CDR2 SMNVEV (reference sequence). CDR3 in amino acids: CASSFLRDRAYNEQFF. The DNA of the CDR3 is TGTGCCAGCAGTTTCCTCCGGGACAGAGCCTACAATGAGCAGTTCTTC.

J is TRBJ2-7 and V is TRBV14; TRBD2 might be the D (6 bases). Germline V gives CDR1 SGHDN, CDR2 FVKESK. CDR3 length: 15 residues. Trimming cost V 0 bases and J 0 bases, with 9 bases left between them. CDR3 amino acids: CASSQEGGVSYEQYF. The CDR3 nucleotides are TGTGCCAGCAGCCAAGAAGGAGGGGTCTCCTACGAGCAGTACTTC.

The chain uses TRBV27 and TRBJ2-7; tentative D call: TRBD1 (6 bases). Germline V gene data show CDR1 as MNHEY and CDR2 as SMNVEV (reference sequence). The V and J ends lost 4 bases and 3 bases respectively, with 13 bases between them. This CDR3 is 14 amino acids long. Written as DNA, the CDR3 is TGTGCCAGCAGTTCTAAGACAGGAGGCTACGAGCAGTACTTC. It codes for CASSSKTGGYEQYF.

Only one count was recorded for this clone. The chain joins TRBV19 to TRBJ1-2; possible D gene TRBD1, 6 bases. V was pared by 4 bases and J by 5 bases, with 17 bases between. The V gene's germline CDR1 is LNHDA and CDR2 SQIVND (reference sequence). The CDR3 is 15 amino acids. The CDR3 DNA is TGTGCCAGTAGTACAGGGGAGTACTTCCGATATGGCTACACCTTC. It specifies CASSTGEYFRYGYTF.

The V gene is TRBV5-4, the J gene TRBJ2-7; 8 bases line up with TRBD1. V was clipped by 4 bases and J by 1 base; unmatched bases: 7. The germline gives CDR1 SGHNT, CDR2 YYREEE (reference sequence). The CDR3 is 15 residues long. The CDR3 DNA follows: TGTGCCAGCAGCGGGGCAGGGGGCTTATCCTACGAGCAGTACTTC. This translates into CASSGAGGLSYEQYF.

This chain connects TRBV28 to TRBJ2-2, with 8 nucleotides matching TRBD1. CDR1 and CDR2 from the germline V gene are MDHEN and SYDVKM. The CDR3 has 16 residues. Unmatched junction bases numbered 8, after V lost 5 bases and J lost 3 bases. CDR3 loop: CASSNGDRIYTGELFF. The CDR3 DNA follows: TGTGCCAGCAGTAACGGGGACAGGATCTACACCGGGGAGCTGTTTTTT.

This clone came up a few times. This chain joins TRBV18 and TRBJ1-1, with D possibly being TRBD1 (6 bases). Germline loops: CDR1 KGHSH, CDR2 LQKENI. Trimming removed 5 bases at V and 3 bases at J, with 13 bases between. This CDR3 has 14 amino acids. CDR3 region: CASSEQGGDTEAFF. The CDR3 region has the DNA TGTGCCAGCTCAGAACAGGGAGGGGACACTGAAGCTTTCTTT. The full variable domain, completed using reference TRBV18 and TRBJ1-1, is NAGVMQNPRHLVRRRGQEARLRCSPMKGHSHVYWYRQLPEEGLKFMVYLQKENIIDESGMPKERFSAEFPKEGPSILRIQQVVRGDSAAYFCASSEQGGDTEAFFGQGTRLTVV.

The gene calls are TRBV9 and TRBJ2-1; 13 bases fit TRBD2. Trimming removed 4 bases from V and 8 bases from J; junction bases left unmatched: 6. The CDR3 has 15 residues. CDR1 SGDLS and CDR2 YYNGEE come from the germline V gene. CDR3 sequence (DNA): TGTGCCAGCAGCTCCCAAGGACTAGCGGGAGATGAGCAGTTCTTC. Translated, it gives CASSSQGLAGDEQFF.

The CDR3 is CASSRGTSGYEQYF. Written as DNA, the CDR3 is TGTGCCAGCAGCCGCGGGACTAGCGGATACGAGCAGTACTTC. V gene TRBV11-2 combines with J gene TRBJ2-7, with 11 bases lining up with TRBD2. Germline CDR1 is SGHAT and CDR2 is FQNNGV. This CDR3 comprises 14 residues. Trimming removed 5 bases from V and 4 bases from J; junction bases left unmatched: 4. The full variable domain, in which reference TRBV11-2 and TRBJ2-7 provide the parts outside the CDR3, is EAGVAQSPRYKIIEKRQSVAFWCNPISGHATLYWYQQILGQGPKLLIQFQNNGVVDDSQLPKDRFSAERLKGVDSTLKIQPAKLEDSAVYLCASSRGTSGYEQYFGPGTRLTVT.

This chain connects TRBV18 to TRBJ1-5, with D possibly TRBD1 on 6 matching bases. Trimming cost V 3 bases and J 6 bases, with 12 bases left between them. Germline assignment: CDR1 KGHSH and CDR2 LQKENI. This CDR3 contains 14 residues. The DNA of the CDR3 is TGTGCCAGCTCACCGCAGGGGCCGCCTCAGCCCCAGCATTTT. This sequence encodes CASSPQGPPQPQHF.

The chain links TRBV18 to TRBJ2-1, with 11 bases matching TRBD2. The CDR3 is 14 amino acids. In germline, CDR1 is KGHSH, CDR2 LQKENI. The V segment lost 6 bases and the J segment 3 bases; nucleotides outside the gene matches: 1. The DNA for the CDR3 is TGTGCCAGCTCGGGGACTAGCGGCTACAATGAGCAGTTCTTC. Translated, it gives CASSGTSGYNEQFF.

A remark on this clone: A read error may account for a junction end that differs from germline. The chain couples TRBV7-8 to TRBJ2-3; 10 bases map to TRBD2. The CDR3 has 14 amino acids. Germline CDR1 is SGHVS and CDR2 is FQNEAQ. The CDR3 DNA reads TGTGCCAGCAGATTAGCGGGGGGATCAGATACGCAGTATTTT. Its translation: CASRLAGGSDTQYF.

This clone was detected only a few times. The CDR3 here is CSVNRWAVNTEAFF. The CDR3 DNA reads as TGCAGCGTGAACCGGTGGGCAGTGAACACTGAAGCTTTCTTT. The chain couples TRBV29-1 to TRBJ1-1, with D unclear. V gave up 6 bases and J gave up 0 bases, with 14 bases separating them. Germline CDR1 SQVTM, CDR2 ANQGSEA. CDR3 length: 14 residues.

The chain is built from TRBV15 and TRBJ2-5; 13 nucleotides line up with TRBD2. The CDR3 runs 18 residues. The V and J ends lost 0 bases and 2 bases, in that order; junction bases with no gene match: 6. Germline CDR1 is LNHNV and CDR2 is YYDKDF (reference sequence). CDR3: CATSRDTGTSGTQETQYF. In DNA, the CDR3 is TGTGCCACCAGCAGAGACACTGGGACTAGCGGGACTCAAGAGACCCAGTACTTC.

The chain recombines TRBV9 with TRBJ1-1; no clear D gene. The V end was cut by 4 bases, the J end by 1 base, with 14 bases between. This CDR3 region has 15 residues. Germline assignment: CDR1 SGDLS and CDR2 YYNGEE. The CDR3 bases are TGTGCCAGCAGCATAATACCGGGAGGGAACACTGAAGCTTTCTTT. Protein product: CASSIIPGGNTEAFF.

This chain joins TRBV7-3 and TRBJ2-1; D possibly corresponds to TRBD1 (6 bases). Germline-derived CDR1 and CDR2 are SGHTA and FQGTGA. The CDR3 is made up of 15 amino acids. V gave up 2 bases and J gave up 2 bases, with 10 bases separating them. This chain's CDR3 is CASSLQGSTYNEQFF. The CDR3 coding sequence is TGTGCCAGCAGCTTACAGGGGAGCACCTACAATGAGCAGTTCTTC.

The rearrangement uses TRBV4-1 and TRBJ2-7; 8 positions match TRBD1. Germline V gene lookup returns CDR1 MGHRA and CDR2 YSYEKL. The CDR3 sequence is 17 residues long. The V and J ends lost 1 base and 6 bases, in that order; junction bases with no gene match: 14. In nucleotides, the CDR3 is TGCGCCAGCAGCCAAGTCTACGGCGCAGGGGGCGTGGGCGAGCAGTACTTC. This gives the protein CASSQVYGAGGVGEQYF.